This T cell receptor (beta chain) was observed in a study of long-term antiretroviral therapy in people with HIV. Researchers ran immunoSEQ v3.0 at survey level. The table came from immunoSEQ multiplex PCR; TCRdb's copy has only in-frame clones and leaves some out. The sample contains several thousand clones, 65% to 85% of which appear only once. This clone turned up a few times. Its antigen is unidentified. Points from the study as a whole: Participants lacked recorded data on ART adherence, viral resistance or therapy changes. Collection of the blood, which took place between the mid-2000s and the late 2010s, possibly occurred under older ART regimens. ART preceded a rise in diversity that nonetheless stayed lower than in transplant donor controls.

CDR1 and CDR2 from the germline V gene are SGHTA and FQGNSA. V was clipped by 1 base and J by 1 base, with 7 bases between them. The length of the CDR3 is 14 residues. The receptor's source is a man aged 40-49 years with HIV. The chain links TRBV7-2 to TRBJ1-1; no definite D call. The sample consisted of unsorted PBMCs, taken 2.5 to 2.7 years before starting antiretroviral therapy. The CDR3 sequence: CASSLVGGNTEAFF. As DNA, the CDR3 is TGTGCCAGCAGCTTAGTGGGAGGGAACACTGAAGCTTTCTTT.